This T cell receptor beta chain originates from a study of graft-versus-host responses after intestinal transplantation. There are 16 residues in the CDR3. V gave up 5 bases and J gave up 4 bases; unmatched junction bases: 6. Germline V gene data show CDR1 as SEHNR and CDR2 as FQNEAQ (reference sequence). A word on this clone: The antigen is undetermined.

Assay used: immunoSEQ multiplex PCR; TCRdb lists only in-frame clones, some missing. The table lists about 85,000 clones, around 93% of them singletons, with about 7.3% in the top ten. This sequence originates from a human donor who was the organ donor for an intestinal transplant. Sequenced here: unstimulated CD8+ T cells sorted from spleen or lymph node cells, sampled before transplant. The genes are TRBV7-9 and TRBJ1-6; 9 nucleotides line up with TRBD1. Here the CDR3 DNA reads TGTGCCAGCAGCAGCGGGACAGGGATATATAATTCACCCCTCCACTTT. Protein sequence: CASSSGTGIYNSPLHF.